Below are 17 T cell receptor beta chains sequenced from a single sample in a study of neurological immune-mediated disorders. TCRdb passed the 5' RACE reads through MiXCR, listing each CDR3 protein once. The sample shows some 5,000 distinct CDR3 sequences, about 22% of them seen only once. What was sequenced was CD8+ T cells from blood. The receptor set was obtained from an older woman with HTLV-1-associated myelopathy (HAM/TSP).

In its sample, this clonotype was seen many times. This chain joins TRBV4-1 and TRBJ2-1; D remains ambiguous. The CDR3 extends over 15 amino acids. CDR1 is MGHRA, CDR2 YSYEKL, per germline. The ends were cut back, 0 bases at V and 8 bases at J, with 14 bases in the middle. The CDR3 sequence: CASSQDVGPGDEQFF. CDR3 DNA: TGCGCCAGCAGCCAAGATGTAGGACCTGGCGATGAGCAGTTCTTC.

Notes on this clonotype: The junction shows a germline mismatch at one end, possibly a read error. The chain uses TRBV6-5 and TRBJ2-1, with TRBD2 identical over 13 bases. CDR3 length equals 15 residues. Germline-derived CDR1 and CDR2 are MNHEY and SVGAGI. In DNA, the CDR3 is TGTGTCAGCAGTACAGGACTAGCGGGAGTCGGTGAGCAGTTCTTC. This codes for CVSSTGLAGVGEQFF.

Details on this clonotype: This may arise from a read error, as a much more abundant clone is one base away. The chain has TRBV29-1 and TRBJ1-1; 8 positions agree with TRBD1. J lost 7 bases, V lost 4 bases, and 5 bases had no gene match. Per germline, CDR1 SQVTM and CDR2 ANQGSEA. This CDR3 is 12 amino acids long. CDR3: CSVGTGILEAFF. In DNA, the CDR3 is TGCAGCGTTGGGACAGGGATCCTTGAAGCTTTCTTT.

The chain is built from TRBV5-8 and TRBJ1-5; D is possibly TRBD1 (5 bases). The CDR3 length is 15 residues. V was pared by 1 base and J by 0 bases, with 8 bases between. Germline V gives CDR1 SGHTS, CDR2 YDEGEE. CDR3 in amino acids: CASSLQGFSNQPQHF. As DNA, the CDR3 is TGTGCCAGCAGCTTGCAGGGATTTAGCAATCAGCCCCAGCATTTT.

The chain recombines TRBV12-3 or TRBV12-4 with TRBJ1-2; no reliable D call. Trimming stripped 8 bases from V and 4 bases from J, with 11 bases between. The CDR3 extends over 12 amino acids. The CDR3 reads CASAGAFYGYTF. The CDR3 DNA is TGTGCCAGCGCCGGCGCGTTCTATGGCTACACCTTC.

This clonotype is medium-sized (0.01 to 0.1%) by share. The V call is TRBV6-5, the J call TRBJ2-3; perhaps TRBD1 as D (6 bases). The V gene's germline CDR1 is MNHEY and CDR2 SVGAGI. Trimming left V 6 bases short and J 8 bases short, with 15 bases between. The CDR3 extends over 13 amino acids. CDR3 nucleotide sequence: TGTGCCAGCAGCCCGACAGGTGAGGGTACGCAGTATTTT. This translates into CASSPTGEGTQYF.

This clonotype is medium-sized in the sample. DNA for the CDR3: TGTGCCAGCAGCTCCCGTTGGGGGGGAAGTGAGCAGTACTTC. Its translation: CASSSRWGGSEQYF. This chain connects TRBV11-2 to TRBJ2-7; 7 nucleotides align to TRBD2. The CDR3 length is 14 residues. Germline CDR1 SGHAT, CDR2 FQNNGV. J was trimmed by 7 bases and V by 4 bases; bases with no gene match: 10. Full variable domain (missing parts from reference TRBV11-2 and TRBJ2-7): EAGVAQSPRYKIIEKRQSVAFWCNPISGHATLYWYQQILGQGPKLLIQFQNNGVVDDSQLPKDRFSAERLKGVDSTLKIQPAKLEDSAVYLCASSSRWGGSEQYFGPGTRLTVT.

Relative to its sample, this clonotype is medium-sized. The J gene is TRBJ2-3, the V gene TRBV14; 16 bases map to TRBD2. After removal of 5 bases from V and 4 bases from J, the junction contained 3 bases not matched to a gene. This CDR3 is built from 16 residues. Germline assignment: CDR1 SGHDN and CDR2 FVKESK. CDR3 DNA: TGTGCCAGCAGCATTGGGACTAGCGGGGGGGCAGATACGCAGTATTTT. Residues: CASSIGTSGGADTQYF.

This chain links TRBV10-3 with TRBJ2-7; D not certain. There are 11 residues in the CDR3. Germline assignment: CDR1 ENHRY and CDR2 SYGVKD. Trimming removed 8 bases from V and 3 bases from J, with 8 bases in between. DNA for the CDR3: TGTGCCATCGGAAGTGACTACGAGCAGTACTTC. It specifies CAIGSDYEQYF.

This clonotype came up many times. The rearrangement uses TRBV5-1 and TRBJ2-3; 14 bases are shared with TRBD2. V shed 4 bases, J shed 2 bases, and the junction held 9 bases outside the gene matches. Germline CDR1 is SGHRS and CDR2 is YFSETQ. This CDR3 comprises 18 residues. The CDR3, as DNA: TGCGCCAGCAGCGTATCCGGGACTAGCGGGGGTTACACAGATACGCAGTATTTT. This gives the protein CASSVSGTSGGYTDTQYF.

This clonotype was recorded at least ten times. J is TRBJ2-2 and V is TRBV5-1, with TRBD2 as a possible D gene (7 bases). The CDR3 consists of 14 residues. Per germline, CDR1 SGHRS and CDR2 YFSETQ. V was pared by 0 bases and J by 6 bases, with 9 bases between. The CDR3 spells CASSLAGGAGELFF. DNA of the CDR3: TGCGCCAGCAGCTTGGCGGGGGGCGCCGGGGAGCTGTTTTTT.

Concerning this clonotype itself: A read error may be the cause here, since a much bigger clone is one base away. V usage is TRBV4-3 and J usage is TRBJ1-1; D is ambiguous. CDR3 size: 14 residues. Germline V CDR1 and CDR2: LGHNA, YSLEER. Trimming took 1 base from V and 3 from J, leaving 9 bases between them. The CDR3 region has the DNA TGCGCCAGCAGCCAAGGCAGGTCGGACACTGAAGCTTTCTTT. Its protein is CASSQGRSDTEAFF.

The chain uses TRBV7-9 and TRBJ1-1; D call uncertain. V dropped 4 bases and J dropped 11 bases, with 17 bases sitting between them. This CDR3 spans 13 amino acids. CDR1 is SEHNR and CDR2 is FQNEAQ in the germline V gene (reference sequence). The chain's CDR3 is CASSSGPMGDAFF. The CDR3 DNA reads as TGTGCCAGCAGCTCCGGACCGATGGGTGACGCTTTCTTT.

This clonotype counts as medium-sized. This chain links TRBV6-6 with TRBJ2-5; D is ambiguous. This CDR3 comprises 16 residues. V lost 4 bases to trimming and J lost 1 base, with 16 bases between them. Germline loops: CDR1 MNHNY, CDR2 SVGAGI (reference sequence). The CDR3 nucleotides are TGTGCCAGCAGTTCCGGGCCCCACGCGATCCAAGAGACCCAGTACTTC. Translated: CASSSGPHAIQETQYF.

Many counts were recorded for this clonotype. The chain couples TRBV5-1 to TRBJ2-2; 7 nucleotides line up with TRBD1. After removal of 5 bases from V and 3 bases from J, the junction contained 1 base not matched to a gene. Germline CDR1 reads SGHRS; CDR2 reads YFSETQ. The CDR3 runs 13 residues. The CDR3 coding sequence is TGCGCCAGCAGTGACAGGGACACCGGGGAGCTGTTTTTT. Amino acids: CASSDRDTGELFF.

This clonotype has a count of ten or more. The chain has TRBV7-8 and TRBJ1-5; 8 bases fit TRBD1. Per the germline V gene, CDR1 is SGHVS and CDR2 is FQNEAQ. This CDR3 is built from 16 residues. Trimming removed 5 bases from V and 5 bases from J; junction bases left unmatched: 11. CDR3 protein: CASSEEGTGIHQPQHF. The DNA of the CDR3 is TGTGCCAGCAGCGAAGAAGGGACAGGCATCCATCAGCCCCAGCATTTT.

This clonotype qualifies as medium-sized. The chain links TRBV24-1 to TRBJ2-3, with 9 bases identical to TRBD1. The CDR3 has 14 residues. Per germline, CDR1 KGHDR and CDR2 SFDVKD. The trim removed 5 bases at V and 3 bases at J, leaving 2 bases unmatched. Here the CDR3 DNA reads TGTGCCACCAGTGTAGGGACAGGGACAGATACGCAGTATTTT. As protein: CATSVGTGTDTQYF.